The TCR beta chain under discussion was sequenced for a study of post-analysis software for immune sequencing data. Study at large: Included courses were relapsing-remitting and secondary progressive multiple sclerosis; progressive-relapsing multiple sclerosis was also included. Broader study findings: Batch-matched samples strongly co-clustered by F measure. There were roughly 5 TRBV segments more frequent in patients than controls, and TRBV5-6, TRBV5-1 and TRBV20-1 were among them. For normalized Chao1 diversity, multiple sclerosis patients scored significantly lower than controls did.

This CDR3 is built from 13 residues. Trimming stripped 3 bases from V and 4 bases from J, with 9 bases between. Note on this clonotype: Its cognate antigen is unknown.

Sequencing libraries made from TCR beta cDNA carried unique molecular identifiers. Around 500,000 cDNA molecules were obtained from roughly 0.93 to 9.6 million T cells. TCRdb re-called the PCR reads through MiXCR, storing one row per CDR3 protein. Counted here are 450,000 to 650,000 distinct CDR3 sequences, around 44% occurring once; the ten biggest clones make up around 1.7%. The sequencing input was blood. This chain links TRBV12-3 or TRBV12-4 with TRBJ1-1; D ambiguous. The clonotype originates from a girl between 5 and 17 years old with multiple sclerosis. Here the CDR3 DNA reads TGTGCCAGCAGTTTCGGGGAGTTCACTGAAGCTTTCTTT. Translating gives CASSFGEFTEAFF.